What follows is one T cell receptor (beta chain) and its context. This clone was seen once. The clone's antigen remains unknown. No much larger clone exists at a distance of one base, and base qualities are not known. The trial excluded patients who had a history of autoimmune disease or who were on systemic immunosuppression. In every dose cohort, peripheral blood was drawn for TCR sequencing at baseline, cycle 4 day 1, and cycle 7 day 1. The samples were drawn from a first-in-human, open-label, multicenter phase I dose-escalation trial of ivuxolimab. The trial enrolled adults with locally advanced or metastatic head and neck squamous cell, hepatocellular, melanoma or renal cell carcinoma. Before TCR sequencing, CD4+ T cells and CD8+ T cells from peripheral blood were sorted into separate populations. These data originate in a study of OX40 agonist ivuxolimab in advanced cancers. The study in broad terms: The costimulatory receptor OX40 (CD134) was targeted by ivuxolimab, a fully human IgG2 agonistic monoclonal antibody. The purpose of peripheral TCRbeta sequencing was to test whether ivuxolimab changed TCR sequence diversity and led to clonal T-cell expansion. Partial responses occurred in three dose-escalation patients, of whom one had hepatocellular carcinoma and two had cutaneous melanoma. A male proportion of around 81% and a mean age of 60 years, ranging from about 20 to 79, were recorded for the dose-escalation cohort. Patients were allowed to have had prior anti-PD-1, anti-PD-L1 or anti-CTLA-4 therapy, and 30% to 40% of the dose-escalation patients had been treated with checkpoint inhibitors. Intravenous ivuxolimab was administered to patients every 2 weeks at six dose levels: 0.01, 0.1, 0.3, 1.5, 3 and 10 mg/kg. The monotherapy dose-escalation portion (N = 52 patients) of the phase I ivuxolimab trial is reported in the paper. Among the roughly 52 dose-escalation patients, around 20 had hepatocellular carcinoma, 15 or so melanoma, 9 renal cell carcinoma and 9 head and neck cancer.

Genomic DNA was extracted from sorted cells for sequencing of the TCRbeta CDR3 region. TCRbeta CDR3 regions were sequenced using the immunoSEQ Assay. TCRdb's version of the immuneACCESS table is confined to in-frame rearrangements and falls short of the full clone set. An unresolved V gene accounts for under half of the shortfall where checked; the remainder is of unknown origin. The sample includes tens of thousands of clones, with 92% observed a single time. The top ten clonotypes cover about 9.4% of the sample. What the study reported, not specific to this receptor: At doses of 0.1 to 3.0 mg/kg, clonal expansion of both CD4+ and CD8+ blood T cells was observed from baseline to week 6. Which antigens the clonally expanded peripheral T cells were specific for was not determined. Partial responders in the 0.1-3.0 mg/kg groups had among the lowest normalized peripheral clonal expansion, especially among CD8+ T cells. Low levels of normalized T-cell clonal expansion were also seen in some patients who did not respond. After ivuxolimab, expanded clones were on average more numerous among CD8+ T cells than among CD4+ T cells.

The sample here was CD4+ or CD8+ T cells sorted from blood, taken in a trial of the OX40 agonist ivuxolimab. The sequence came from an adult with an advanced solid tumor such as melanoma, head and neck, liver or kidney cancer.

The CDR3: CASSPLGGDYSNQPQHF. DNA sequence: TGTGCCAGCTCACCTCTAGGGGGCGATTATAGCAATCAGCCCCAGCATTTT. Recombination connected TRBV18 to TRBJ1-5; TRBD1 aligns with 7 central bases. CDR1 and CDR2 are drawn from the germline V gene: KGHSH, LQKENI. The CDR3 starts with the cysteine, ends with the phenylalanine, and has 17 residues. The CDR3 DNA has 51 bases and is translated from base 1. V ends up 3 bases short and J 0 bases short, with an unmatched junction base count of 8.